This T cell receptor beta chain was obtained from a study of blood T cells in healthy people across ages. The second PCR ran about 6 to 11 cycles with a sample-barcoded 5' primer and J-beta primers. In TCRdb, the 5' RACE reads were re-called with MiXCR into one record per CDR3 protein. The profile shows 1.4 million to 1.5 million distinct CDR3 sequences, about 43% of them singletons. V was pared by 3 bases and J by 0 bases, with 11 bases between. The CDR3 spans 16 residues. Germline CDR1 is SEHNR and CDR2 is FQNEAQ (reference sequence). Sequenced material: blood. This chain links TRBV7-9 with TRBJ2-2; D is uncertain. The receptor was isolated from a woman younger than 35 in good health. CDR3 sequence: CASSFFRASNTGELFF. DNA for the CDR3: TGTGCCAGCAGCTTTTTTCGGGCTTCGAACACCGGGGAGCTGTTTTTT.